Listed below are T cell receptor beta chains from one sample, sequenced in a study of beta chain features in type 1 diabetes. This table comes from immunoSEQ multiplex PCR, and its TCRdb copy is limited to in-frame clones, with some not included. The data show under 300,000 clones, around 25% seen once. Sequencing was done on a sample of naive CD4+ T cells from blood. These receptors all stem from a woman aged 30 to 39 with type 1 diabetes. Each CDR3 is given with its conserved first and last residue. Each record gives: CDR3 DNA, CDR3 protein, J gene, D gene, clone size, V gene. The D gene is left open where the match is weak. Only some rows state a clone size, as once, few, many or a class for expanded clones.

TGCGCCAGCAGCTTAGCGGGAGGGCCCCAACGGGGTGAGCAGTTCTTC | CASSLAGGPQRGEQFF | TRBJ2-1 | TRBD2 | few | TRBV5-1
TGTGCCAGCAGCTCTCTAAAGCGGACAGACCCACACGAGCAGTACTTC | CASSSLKRTDPHEQYF | TRBJ2-7 | - | few | TRBV13
TGTGCCAGCAGTGAATACGCCTCTGCGGGAGGGCCGTACGAGCAGTACTTC | CASSEYASAGGPYEQYF | TRBJ2-7 | TRBD2 | few | TRBV25-1
TGTGCTTCGGCGGATTACAATGAGCAGTTCTTC | CASADYNEQFF | TRBJ2-1 | - | - | TRBV6-5
TGTGCCAGCAAGGATCGGGACTCCAACACAGATACGCAGTATTTT | CASKDRDSNTDTQYF | TRBJ2-3 | - | - | TRBV6-5
TGTGCCAGCAGTCGGGGGGGGGCCCTCATCTCCTACGAGCAGTACTTC | CASSRGGALISYEQYF | TRBJ2-7 | TRBD2 | few | TRBV11-3
TGTGCCAGCAGCCAGCGGGACGGAACCTACGAGCAGTACTTC | CASSQRDGTYEQYF | TRBJ2-7 | TRBD2 | few | TRBV7-3
TGTGCCAGCAGCCTCGGGTTGTTGGGGACAGTTCCGTACGAGCAGTACTTC | CASSLGLLGTVPYEQYF | TRBJ2-7 | TRBD1 | few | TRBV4-2
TGTGCCTTTCAGCCCGGGACAGAGAACACTGAAGCTTTCTTT | CAFQPGTENTEAFF | TRBJ1-1 | TRBD1 | - | TRBV30
TGTGCCAGCAGTTTACTAGCGGTAGAAGGCGCGCAGCAGTACTTC | CASSLLAVEGAQQYF | TRBJ2-7 | TRBD2 | - | TRBV28
TGTGCCAGCAGGGGGACAGGGGGCCAATACGAGCAGTACTTC | CASRGTGGQYEQYF | TRBJ2-7 | TRBD1 | - | TRBV28
TGTGCCAGCAGCCAGACTAGAGACGAGACCCAGTACTTC | CASSQTRDETQYF | TRBJ2-5 | - | - | TRBV11-2
TGTGCCAGCAGCCGAAGACTAGCGGGAGGCCCAGATACGCAGTATTTT | CASSRRLAGGPDTQYF | TRBJ2-3 | TRBD2 | few | TRBV7-2
TGCAGCGTTGTAGCCGCAACTAATGAAAAACTGTTTTTT | CSVVAATNEKLFF | TRBJ1-4 | - | - | TRBV29-1
TGTGCCAGTAGTATAGACGGAAGCGGGAGGACCTACAATGAGCAGTTCTTC | CASSIDGSGRTYNEQFF | TRBJ2-1 | TRBD2 | - | TRBV19
TGTGCCAGCAGCTTGGAGGGAGGAGAGACCCAGTACTTC | CASSLEGGETQYF | TRBJ2-5 | - | - | TRBV5-6
TGTGCCAGCCGGAGTTCCCAGGGGGATCAGCCCCAGCATTTT | CASRSSQGDQPQHF | TRBJ1-5 | TRBD1 | - | TRBV28
TGTGCCAGCTCACCGAGCGGAAACACTGAAGCTTTCTTT | CASSPSGNTEAFF | TRBJ1-1 | - | - | TRBV18
TGTGCCAGCAGCTTAGGATGGGCAGGGGGTTCCGCCGACACAGATACGCAGTATTTT | CASSLGWAGGSADTDTQYF | TRBJ2-3 | TRBD1 | - | TRBV7-9
TGTGCCAGCTCACCAGTTCGGGGACAGGCAGACGAGCAGTACTTC | CASSPVRGQADEQYF | TRBJ2-7 | TRBD1 | - | TRBV18
TGCGCCAGCAGCTTGGAGGCAGAGACCTCCGGGTCCTATGGCTACACCTTC | CASSLEAETSGSYGYTF | TRBJ1-2 | - | - | TRBV5-1
TGCAGCGTCGCGGCTAATGAAAAACTGTTTTTT | CSVAANEKLFF | TRBJ1-4 | - | - | TRBV29-1
TGCAGCGTTGTTTTGGTGGGAGGCCCTGAAGCTTTCTTT | CSVVLVGGPEAFF | TRBJ1-1 | - | - | TRBV29-1
TGCAGCGTTGAGCGGGGGACAACCTTCTATGGCTACACCTTC | CSVERGTTFYGYTF | TRBJ1-2 | - | - | TRBV29-1
TGCGCCAGCAGCTTGGAAGTACTAGCGGCCACAGATACGCAGTATTTT | CASSLEVLAATDTQYF | TRBJ2-3 | TRBD2 | - | TRBV5-1
TGTGCCAGCAGCCCTCGACTCGCAGCGGGGTTCATGGATACGCAGTATTTT | CASSPRLAAGFMDTQYF | TRBJ2-3 | TRBD2 | few | TRBV9
TGCGCCAGCAGTCAATCATGGGGGGGAGCCTACGAGCAGTACTTC | CASSQSWGGAYEQYF | TRBJ2-7 | TRBD2 | - | TRBV23-1
TGTGCCAGCAGCTTATTGAGTCGGCTAGCGGGCGAGCAGTACTTC | CASSLLSRLAGEQYF | TRBJ2-7 | TRBD2 | - | TRBV11-2
TGCGCCAGCAGCCAAGGGGACAGACCTCCCCACACCTACGAGCAGTACTTC | CASSQGDRPPHTYEQYF | TRBJ2-7 | TRBD1 | - | TRBV4-1
TGTGCCAGCAGAACGACAGCATTAAGGGATCAGCCCCAGCATTTT | CASRTTALRDQPQHF | TRBJ1-5 | - | few | TRBV28
TGTGCCAGCAGCCAGAGTCAGGGGGACGCCAAAAACATTCAGTACTTC | CASSQSQGDAKNIQYF | TRBJ2-4 | TRBD1 | - | TRBV4-2
TGCAGCGTTGAGCAGCGCCAGACCTCCTACAATGAGCAGTTCTTC | CSVEQRQTSYNEQFF | TRBJ2-1 | - | few | TRBV29-1
TGCAGCGTTGAAGACAGGGTCACTGAAGCTTTCTTT | CSVEDRVTEAFF | TRBJ1-1 | - | - | TRBV29-1
TGTGCCAGCAGCCCAGAGGGGGCCCGGGCCCAGTACTTC | CASSPEGARAQYF | TRBJ2-5 | TRBD1 | few | TRBV9
TGTGCCAGCAGTGAGCCCAGGGGAGAGACCCAGTACTTC | CASSEPRGETQYF | TRBJ2-5 | - | - | TRBV2
TGTGCCAGCTCAGCACAGGCTGGGGCCAACGTCCTGACTTTC | CASSAQAGANVLTF | TRBJ2-6 | - | few | TRBV2
TGTGCCAGCAGCGTAGGAGACAGCGGGAGACGTGGAGAGACCCAGTACTTC | CASSVGDSGRRGETQYF | TRBJ2-5 | TRBD2 | - | TRBV9
TGTGCCTGGAGTACTCGGGAAGGAGCTTTCTTT | CAWSTREGAFF | TRBJ1-1 | - | few | TRBV30
TGTGCCAGCGGAACAGGGGGGACAGATACGCAGTATTTT | CASGTGGTDTQYF | TRBJ2-3 | TRBD1 | few | TRBV28
TGCAGCGTAGTGAATCGGGGGAACACTGAAGCTTTCTTT | CSVVNRGNTEAFF | TRBJ1-1 | - | - | TRBV29-1
TGCGCCAGCAGCTCGACTCATAAGGTAGAGAATGAGCAGTTCTTC | CASSSTHKVENEQFF | TRBJ2-1 | - | - | TRBV5-1
TGTGCCAGCAGCTTAGCCCGGACTAGTGGGGTCACCGGGGAGCTGTTTTTT | CASSLARTSGVTGELFF | TRBJ2-2 | TRBD2 | few | TRBV7-2
TGTGCCACCAGCAGAAGACAGCAGCCCCAGCATTTT | CATSRRQQPQHF | TRBJ1-5 | - | - | TRBV15
TGTGCCAGCAGTTGGCTTAACTATGGCTACACCTTC | CASSWLNYGYTF | TRBJ1-2 | - | - | TRBV28
TGTGCCAGCAGCCAAGAATGTCAATTC | CASSQECQF | TRBJ2-4 | - | - | TRBV3-1/TRBV3-2
TGTGCCAGCAGTGTCTTCGGGGGGGTCTCGGATGAGCAGTTCTTC | CASSVFGGVSDEQFF | TRBJ2-1 | TRBD2 | few | TRBV6-1
TGTGCCAGCAGAGCGGGACTAGTAGGGGAGCTGTTTTTT | CASRAGLVGELFF | TRBJ2-2 | TRBD2 | - | TRBV6-4
TGTGCCTGGAGGCAGGGGGCGAACACCGGGGAGCTGTTTTTT | CAWRQGANTGELFF | TRBJ2-2 | TRBD1 | - | TRBV30
TGTGCCAGTAGTATACAGGGGACTAGGGGAGAGACCCAGTACTTC | CASSIQGTRGETQYF | TRBJ2-5 | TRBD2 | - | TRBV19
TGTGCCAGCTCACCTTATGAGTTCCAAGAGACCCAGTACTTC | CASSPYEFQETQYF | TRBJ2-5 | - | - | TRBV18
TGCGCCAGCAGCTTGGACAGGGAGCTCTACGAGCAGTACTTC | CASSLDRELYEQYF | TRBJ2-7 | - | - | TRBV5-1
TGTGCCAGCAGGGAGGACTACCACTTGGTTGAGCAGTACTTC | CASREDYHLVEQYF | TRBJ2-7 | - | few | TRBV6-5
TGTGCCACCAGGGGGACAGGGGGGAATTCGGGCGGCTACACCTTC | CATRGTGGNSGGYTF | TRBJ1-2 | TRBD1 | - | TRBV15
TGTGCCAGCAGCGCAGGACTAGCGGACTACAATGAGCAGTTCTTC | CASSAGLADYNEQFF | TRBJ2-1 | TRBD2 | few | TRBV7-2